There are a few counts of the clone carrying this TCR beta chain. Its target is unknown. This record belongs to a study of blood T cells in healthy people across ages. Overall study findings and caveats: What prevented conclusive comparison of naive and antigen-experienced cells was that PBMCs were unsorted. Roughly linearly, TCR beta diversity per million T cells fell as age increased.

The CDR3 runs 15 residues. V dropped 1 base and J dropped 1 base, with 11 bases sitting between them. CDR1 and CDR2 from the germline V gene are DFQATT and SNEGSKA (reference sequence). Primed by a sample-barcoded 5' primer and a J-beta primer mix, a second PCR proceeded for 7 to 11 cycles. TCRdb re-called the 5' RACE reads through MiXCR, storing one row per CDR3 protein. Among about 1.4 million distinct CDR3 sequences listed, 59% were seen once. This clonotype was sampled from a man younger than 35 in good health. V is TRBV20-1 and J is TRBJ2-1; no definite D call. The sample consisted of blood. Here the CDR3 reads CSARAHVWSYNEQFF. The CDR3, as DNA: TGCAGTGCTAGAGCCCACGTTTGGTCCTACAATGAGCAGTTCTTC.